This T cell receptor beta chain was retrieved from a study of technical replicates of blood from a handful of donors. Germline loops: CDR1 SGDLS, CDR2 YYNGEE. This CDR3 spans 18 amino acids. J gave up 5 bases and V 4 bases, and 16 bases lay outside the gene matches. Repertoires were generated with immunoSEQ multiplex PCR, while TCRdb's copy carries only in-frame clones and drops some. The repertoire has about 59,000 clones, 93% of them found once; the top ten carry 4.2%. Material: PBMCs. This clonotype was sampled from a human donor in good health. Some clones in this sample may be carry-over from other donors' samples. The chain has TRBV9 and TRBJ2-5; 11 nucleotides agree with TRBD2. CDR3 sequence (DNA): TGTGCCAGCAGCTCCGGCGGCGGGCTAGCGGGGGGATGGGAGACCCAGTACTTC. Translating gives CASSSGGGLAGGWETQYF.